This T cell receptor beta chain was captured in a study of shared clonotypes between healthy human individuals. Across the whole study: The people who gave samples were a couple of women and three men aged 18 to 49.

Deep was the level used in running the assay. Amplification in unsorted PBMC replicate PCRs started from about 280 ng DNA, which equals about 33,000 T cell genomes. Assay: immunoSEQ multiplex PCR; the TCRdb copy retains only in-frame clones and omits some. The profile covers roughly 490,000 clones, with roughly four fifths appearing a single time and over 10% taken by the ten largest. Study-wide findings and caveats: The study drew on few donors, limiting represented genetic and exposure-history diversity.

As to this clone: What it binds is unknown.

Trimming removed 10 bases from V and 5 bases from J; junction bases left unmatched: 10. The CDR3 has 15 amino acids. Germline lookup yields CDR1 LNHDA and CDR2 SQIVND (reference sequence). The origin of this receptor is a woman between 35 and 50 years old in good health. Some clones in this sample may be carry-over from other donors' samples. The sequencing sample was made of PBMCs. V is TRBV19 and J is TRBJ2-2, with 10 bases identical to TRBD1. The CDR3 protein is CATKTTGGRTGELFF. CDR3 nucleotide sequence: TGTGCCACTAAAACGACAGGGGGCCGTACCGGGGAGCTGTTTTTT.